This T cell receptor (beta chain) was captured in a study of CD8 T cells in Susac syndrome. After extraction with the RNeasy kit, roughly 0.45 to 1 ug of the RNA was reverse transcribed using random hexamers. One entry per CDR3 protein results from TCRdb running MiXCR on the immunoSEQ multiplex PCR reads. In the table there are tens of thousands of distinct CDR3 sequences, roughly 94% of which are singletons. The CDR3 runs 15 residues. Unmatched junction bases numbered 5, after V lost 0 bases and J lost 4 bases. Germline-derived CDR1 and CDR2 are SGHRS and YFSETQ. The chain carries TRBV5-1 and TRBJ1-1, with 8 bases matching TRBD1. This sequence was found in a human donor with Susac syndrome. Material: CD4+ T cells from PBMCs. In nucleotides, the CDR3 is TGCGCCAGCAGCTTGGGTGGACAGGGTGGCACTGAAGCTTTCTTT. It encodes CASSLGGQGGTEAFF.